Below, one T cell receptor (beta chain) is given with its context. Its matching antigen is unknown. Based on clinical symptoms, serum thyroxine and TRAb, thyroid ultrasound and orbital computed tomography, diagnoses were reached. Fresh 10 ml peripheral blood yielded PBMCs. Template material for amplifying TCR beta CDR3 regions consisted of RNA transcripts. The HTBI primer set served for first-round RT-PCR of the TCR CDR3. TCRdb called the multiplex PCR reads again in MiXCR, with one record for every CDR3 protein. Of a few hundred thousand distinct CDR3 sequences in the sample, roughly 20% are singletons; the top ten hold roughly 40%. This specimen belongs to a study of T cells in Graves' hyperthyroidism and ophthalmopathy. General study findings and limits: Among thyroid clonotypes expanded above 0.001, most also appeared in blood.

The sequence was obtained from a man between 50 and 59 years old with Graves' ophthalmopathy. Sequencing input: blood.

CDR3 in amino acids: CASSYSLQGGGNTIYF. The CDR3 DNA follows: TGTGCCAGCAGTTACTCGTTACAGGGTGGTGGAAACACCATATATTTT. The chain has TRBV6-2 or TRBV6-3 and TRBJ1-3, with D possibly TRBD1 on 6 matching bases. V was cut by 0 bases and J by 3 bases, with 12 bases left in between. The V gene's germline CDR1 is MNHEY and CDR2 SVGEGT. This CDR3 region has 16 residues.